This TCR beta chain was found in a study of shared clonotypes between healthy human individuals. In the study overall: The cohort had a couple of women and a few men, ages 18 to 49. Findings and caveats of the study: Collection of samples was limited to blood; tissue repertoires likely differ.

CDR1 is LGHNA and CDR2 is YSLEER in the germline V gene. This CDR3 contains 15 residues. The V segment lost 1 base and the J segment 0 bases; nucleotides outside the gene matches: 0. Comment on this clone: As yet, its antigen is unknown. This sample includes further DNA sequences coding for the same CDR3.

The assay was immunoSEQ multiplex PCR, and TCRdb's table has in-frame clones only and misses some. There are millions of clones in the sample; 95% occur only once, and more than 0.1% lies in the top ten. Sequenced: naive CD4+ T cells sorted from blood. Subset of the sample: CD45RA+ positively selected. The TCR comes from a man aged 18 to 30 in good health. The genes are TRBV4-3 and TRBJ2-7, with 10 bases identical to TRBD2. The CDR3 bases are TGCGCCAGCAGCCAAGGACTAGCGGGCTCCTACGAGCAGTACTTC. This codes for CASSQGLAGSYEQYF.